Below are 11 T cell receptor beta chains sequenced from a single sample in a study of T cells after yellow fever vaccination. TCRdb independently ran MiXCR on the 5' RACE reads; one entry per CDR3 protein. The top ten clones hold 3% to 3.5% of a sample with approximately 300,000 distinct CDR3 sequences, roughly a tenth of them seen once. The sample here was CD4+ T cells sorted from PBMCs, taken 45 days after the yellow fever booster vaccination. These receptors originate from a man in his late teens or twenties who received the YFV17D yellow fever vaccine.

A few counts support this clonotype. The V call is TRBV6-2 or TRBV6-3, the J call TRBJ1-2; tentative D call: TRBD1 (6 bases). The germline gives CDR1 MNHEY, CDR2 SVGEGT. The CDR3 runs 13 residues. The V end lost 1 base, the J end lost 6 bases, and 9 bases lay between the germline ends. The CDR3, as DNA: TGTGCCAGCAGTTACTGGAGGACAGATGGCTACACCTTC. It specifies CASSYWRTDGYTF.

The gene calls are TRBV5-1 and TRBJ1-2; D is undetermined. Between the trimmed V and J ends, which lost 1 base and 2 bases, there was a span of 9 bases. The CDR3 has 14 amino acids. Germline values: CDR1 SGHRS, CDR2 YFSETQ. The chain's CDR3 is CASSLLGNNYGYTF. Here the CDR3 DNA reads TGCGCCAGCAGCTTGTTGGGTAACAACTATGGCTACACCTTC.

In its sample, this clonotype was seen a few times. The rearrangement joins TRBV3-1 to TRBJ2-5; possible D gene TRBD2, 5 bases. With 4 bases removed from V and 3 bases from J, the gap between germline ends came to 18 bases. This CDR3 region has 16 residues. CDR1 and CDR2 (germline): LGHDT, YNNKEL (reference sequence). The CDR3 is CASSPEIAAGKETQYF. CDR3 DNA sequence: TGTGCCAGCAGCCCAGAAATCGCGGCCGGGAAAGAGACCCAGTACTTC.

The chain carries TRBV24-1 and TRBJ2-3; the D gene is possibly TRBD1 (5 bases). This CDR3 comprises 14 residues. V lost 7 bases to trimming and J lost 1 base, with 11 bases between them. Germline V gene sequence: CDR1 KGHDR, CDR2 SFDVKD. The CDR3 protein is CATRMGQGTDTQYF. For the CDR3, the DNA is TGTGCCACCAGGATGGGGCAGGGCACAGATACGCAGTATTTT.

This clonotype occurred a few times. The chain uses TRBV25-1 and TRBJ1-2; no firm D call. CDR1 is MGHDK, CDR2 SYGVNS, per germline. The CDR3 is 13 residues long. Trimming took off 3 bases at V and 0 bases at J, with 5 bases between the two ends. The chain's CDR3 is CASSDRANYGYTF. CDR3 DNA: TGTGCCAGCAGTGACCGGGCTAACTATGGCTACACCTTC.

This clonotype was counted between two and nine times. This chain links TRBV10-2 with TRBJ1-1; D is uncertain. Germline-derived CDR1 and CDR2 are WSHSY and SAAADI. Trimming took off 4 bases at V and 5 bases at J, with 11 bases between the two ends. The CDR3 covers 13 residues. The CDR3 coding sequence is TGCGCCAGCAGTGGAGGGTCGAGGACTGAAGCTTTCTTT. Translation gives CASSGGSRTEAFF.

The rearrangement joins TRBV18 to TRBJ2-5; D is undetermined. Germline loops: CDR1 KGHSH, CDR2 LQKENI. Trimming stripped 2 bases from V and 3 bases from J, with 10 bases between. This CDR3 contains 14 residues. The CDR3 region is CASSPSGLKETQYF. CDR3 DNA: TGTGCCAGCTCACCATCCGGGTTAAAAGAGACCCAGTACTTC.

This clonotype appeared a few times. The genes are TRBV5-1 and TRBJ2-5; D is uncertain. The V end lost 4 bases, the J end lost 6 bases, and 7 bases lay between the germline ends. This CDR3 comprises 11 residues. CDR1 is SGHRS and CDR2 is YFSETQ in the germline V gene. The CDR3 DNA reads TGCGCCAGCAGCGTCGAGAAGACCCAGTACTTC. Translation gives CASSVEKTQYF.

This clonotype turned up a few times. The chain links TRBV29-1 to TRBJ2-3; tentative D call: TRBD2 (5 bases). The CDR3 contains 13 residues. V lost 7 bases, J lost 1 base, and 12 bases lay in between. From germline, CDR1 is SQVTM and CDR2 ANQGSEA. CDR3 nucleotides: TGCAGCGCCATGAGGCGGGGCACAGATACGCAGTATTTT. It codes for CSAMRRGTDTQYF.

This clonotype was detected a few times. For the CDR3, the DNA is TGTGCCACCAGTGATGCCGGGACAGGGTACACTGAAGCTTTCTTT. Protein product: CATSDAGTGYTEAFF. The chain joins TRBV24-1 to TRBJ1-1; 9 bases are shared with TRBD1. Germline V gives CDR1 KGHDR, CDR2 SFDVKD. The trim removed 3 bases at V and 3 bases at J, leaving 4 bases unmatched. The CDR3 contains 15 residues.

This clonotype came up a few times. V is TRBV11-2 and J is TRBJ1-5, with 8 bases identical to TRBD1. Germline V lookup: CDR1 SGHAT, CDR2 FQNNGV. This CDR3 contains 14 residues. V lost 8 bases and J lost 4; bases outside the gene matches: 7. CDR3 sequence (DNA): TGTGCCAGCTCTCGGACAGGGTGGAATCAGCCCCAGCATTTT. It specifies CASSRTGWNQPQHF.